This T cell receptor (beta chain) was documented in a study of blood T cell repertoires in COVID-19. Across the whole study: COVID-19 samples collected from the United States, Italy and Spain covered acute and convalescent phases. PBMCs, B-cell-depleted T cells, or T cells were the source of the cDNA or gDNA that made up the material.

TCRdb keeps only in-frame clones here, not all; method: immunoSEQ multiplex PCR. Found here are approximately 120,000 clones, about 82% of them singletons; the top ten hold around 5%. With 4 bases removed from V and 0 bases from J, the gap between germline ends came to 8 bases. This CDR3 has 14 residues. Germline V gives CDR1 KGHSH, CDR2 LQKENI. The TCR comes from a human donor in a cohort sampled during active COVID-19. Material: peripheral blood. The rearrangement links TRBV18 to TRBJ2-3; D not certain. The CDR3 region is CASSQDGSTDTQYF. Written as DNA, the CDR3 is TGTGCCAGCTCACAAGACGGGAGCACAGATACGCAGTATTTT. Variable domain in full (rest from reference TRBV18 and TRBJ2-3): NAGVMQNPRHLVRRRGQEARLRCSPMKGHSHVYWYRQLPEEGLKFMVYLQKENIIDESGMPKERFSAEFPKEGPSILRIQQVVRGDSAAYFCASSQDGSTDTQYFGPGTRLTVL.